The T cell receptor beta chain described here comes from a study of T cell changes during pregnancy in multiple sclerosis. The method was immunoSEQ multiplex PCR; TCRdb's version includes in-frame clones alone and lacks a portion of them. The table has more than 85,000 clones, 90% to 95% seen once. This CDR3 region has 14 residues. The junction had 5 bases not matched to a gene; V was cut back by 5 bases and J by 2 bases. Germline CDR1 is MNHEY and CDR2 is SMNVEV (reference sequence). The starting material was peripheral blood, obtained before pregnancy. The J gene is TRBJ1-1, the V gene TRBV27; 7 nucleotides align to TRBD1. This receptor was identified in a female donor with multiple sclerosis, enrolled in a pregnancy study. This chain's CDR3 is CASSPQGGNTEAFF. CDR3 sequence (DNA): TGTGCCAGCAGTCCTCAGGGGGGTAACACTGAAGCTTTCTTT.